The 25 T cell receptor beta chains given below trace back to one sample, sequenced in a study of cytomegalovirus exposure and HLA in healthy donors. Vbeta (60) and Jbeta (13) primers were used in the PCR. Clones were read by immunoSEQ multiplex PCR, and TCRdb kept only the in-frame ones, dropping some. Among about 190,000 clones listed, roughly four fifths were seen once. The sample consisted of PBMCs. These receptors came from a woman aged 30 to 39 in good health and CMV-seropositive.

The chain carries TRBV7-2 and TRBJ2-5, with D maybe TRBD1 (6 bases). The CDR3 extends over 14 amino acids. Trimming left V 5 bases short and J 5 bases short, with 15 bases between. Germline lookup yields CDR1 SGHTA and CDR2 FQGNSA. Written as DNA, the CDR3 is TGTGCCAGCAGCCGAGATGGGGGCGCGGAGACCCAGTACTTC. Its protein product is CASSRDGGAETQYF.

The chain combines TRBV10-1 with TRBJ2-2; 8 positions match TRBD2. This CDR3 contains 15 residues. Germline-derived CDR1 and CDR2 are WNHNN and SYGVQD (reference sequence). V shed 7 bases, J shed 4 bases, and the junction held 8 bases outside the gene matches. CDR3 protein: CASTRGGSGTGELFF. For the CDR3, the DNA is TGCGCCAGCACCCGGGGGGGGAGCGGCACCGGGGAGCTGTTTTTT.

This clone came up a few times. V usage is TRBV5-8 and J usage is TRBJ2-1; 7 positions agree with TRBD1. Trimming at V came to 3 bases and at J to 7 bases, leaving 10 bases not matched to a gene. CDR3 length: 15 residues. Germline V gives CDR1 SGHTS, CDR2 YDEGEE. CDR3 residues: CASSWETGVGNEQFF. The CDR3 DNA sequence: TGTGCCAGCAGCTGGGAAACAGGGGTAGGGAATGAGCAGTTCTTC. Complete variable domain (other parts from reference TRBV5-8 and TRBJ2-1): EAGVTQSPTHLIKTRGQQATLRCSPISGHTSVYWYQQALGLGLQFLLWYDEGEERNRGNFPPRFSGRQFPNYSSELNVNALELEDSALYLCASSWETGVGNEQFFGPGTRLTVL.

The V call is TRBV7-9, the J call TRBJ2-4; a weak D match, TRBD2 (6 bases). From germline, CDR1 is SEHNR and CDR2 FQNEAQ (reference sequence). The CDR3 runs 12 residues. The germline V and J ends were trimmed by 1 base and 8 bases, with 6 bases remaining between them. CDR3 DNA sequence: TGTGCCAGCAGCTTAGGGGGGGACATTCAGTACTTC. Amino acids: CASSLGGDIQYF.

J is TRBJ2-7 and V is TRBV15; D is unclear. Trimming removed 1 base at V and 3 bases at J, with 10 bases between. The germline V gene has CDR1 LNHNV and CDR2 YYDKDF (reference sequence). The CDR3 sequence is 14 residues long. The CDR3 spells CATSRAGLNYEQYF. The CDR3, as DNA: TGTGCCACCAGCAGAGCGGGTCTAAACTACGAGCAGTACTTC.

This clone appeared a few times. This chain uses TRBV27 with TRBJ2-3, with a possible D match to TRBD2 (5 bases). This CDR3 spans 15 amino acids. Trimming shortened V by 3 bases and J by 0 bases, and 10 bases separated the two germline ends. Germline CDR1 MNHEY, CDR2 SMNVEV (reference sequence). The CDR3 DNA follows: TGTGCCAGCAGTTTTCGAGCGGCTAGCACAGATACGCAGTATTTT. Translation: CASSFRAASTDTQYF.

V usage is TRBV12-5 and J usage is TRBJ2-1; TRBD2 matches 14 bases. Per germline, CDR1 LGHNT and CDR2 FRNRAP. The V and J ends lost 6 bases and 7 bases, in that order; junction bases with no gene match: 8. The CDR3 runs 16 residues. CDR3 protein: CASGRLAGGPGNEQFF. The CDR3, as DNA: TGTGCTAGTGGGAGACTAGCGGGAGGGCCGGGGAATGAGCAGTTCTTC. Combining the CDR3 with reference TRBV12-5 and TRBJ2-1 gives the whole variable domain DARVTQTPRHKVTEMGQEVTMRCQPILGHNTVFWYRQTMMQGLELLAYFRNRAPLDDSGMPKDRFSAEMPDATLATLKIQPSEPRDSAVYFCASGRLAGGPGNEQFFGPGTRLTVL.

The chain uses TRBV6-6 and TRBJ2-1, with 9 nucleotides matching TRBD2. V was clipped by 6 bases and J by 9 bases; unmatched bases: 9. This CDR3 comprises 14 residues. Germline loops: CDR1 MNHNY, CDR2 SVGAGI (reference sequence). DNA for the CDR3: TGTGCCAGCAGCGGCGGGAGGGCGACGGGTGAGCAGTTCTTC. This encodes CASSGGRATGEQFF.

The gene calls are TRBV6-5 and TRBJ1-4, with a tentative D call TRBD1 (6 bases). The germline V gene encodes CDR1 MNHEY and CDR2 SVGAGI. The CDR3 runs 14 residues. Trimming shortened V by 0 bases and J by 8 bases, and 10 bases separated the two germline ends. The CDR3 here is CASSYSRGNEKLFF. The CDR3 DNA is TGTGCCAGCAGTTACTCGAGGGGGAACGAAAAACTGTTTTTT.

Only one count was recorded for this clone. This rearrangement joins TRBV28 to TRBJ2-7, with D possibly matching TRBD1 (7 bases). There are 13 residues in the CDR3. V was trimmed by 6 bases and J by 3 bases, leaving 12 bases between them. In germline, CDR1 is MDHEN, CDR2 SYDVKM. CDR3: CASRRQGGYEQYF. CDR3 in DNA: TGTGCCAGCAGAAGGCAGGGGGGCTACGAGCAGTACTTC.

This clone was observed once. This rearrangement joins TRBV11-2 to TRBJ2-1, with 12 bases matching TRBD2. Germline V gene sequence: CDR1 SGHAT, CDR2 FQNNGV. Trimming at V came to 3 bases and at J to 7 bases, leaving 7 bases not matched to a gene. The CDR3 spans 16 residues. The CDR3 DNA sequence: TGTGCCAGCAGCTTCCAGACTAGCGGGAGTGGAAATGAGCAGTTCTTC. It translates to CASSFQTSGSGNEQFF.

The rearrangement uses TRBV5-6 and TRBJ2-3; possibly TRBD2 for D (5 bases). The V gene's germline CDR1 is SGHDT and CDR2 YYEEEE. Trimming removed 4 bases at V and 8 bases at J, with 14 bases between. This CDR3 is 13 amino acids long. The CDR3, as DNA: TGTGCCAGCAGCCAAGTCGGGATCAGTACGCAGTATTTT. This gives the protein CASSQVGISTQYF.

The CDR3 DNA follows: TGTGCCAGCAGCCAAGAGATCAGGGGAACCTACGAGCAGTACTTC. Encoded protein: CASSQEIRGTYEQYF. The chain couples TRBV4-2 to TRBJ2-7; perhaps TRBD1 as D (6 bases). CDR1 and CDR2 from the germline V gene are LGHNA and YNFKEQ. Trimming stripped 0 bases from V and 2 bases from J, with 11 bases between. The CDR3 extends over 15 amino acids.

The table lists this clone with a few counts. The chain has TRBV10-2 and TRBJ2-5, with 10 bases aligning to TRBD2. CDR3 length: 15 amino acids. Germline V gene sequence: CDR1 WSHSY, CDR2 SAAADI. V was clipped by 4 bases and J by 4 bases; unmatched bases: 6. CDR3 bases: TGCGCCAGCAGTGGGACTAGCGGAGGGGGAGAGACCCAGTACTTC. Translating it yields CASSGTSGGGETQYF.

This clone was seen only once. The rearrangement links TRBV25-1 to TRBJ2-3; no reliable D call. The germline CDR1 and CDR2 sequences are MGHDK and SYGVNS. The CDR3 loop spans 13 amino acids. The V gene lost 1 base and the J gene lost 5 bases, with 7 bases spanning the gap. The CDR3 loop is CASSELVGDTQYF. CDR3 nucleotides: TGTGCCAGCAGTGAATTAGTTGGAGATACGCAGTATTTT.

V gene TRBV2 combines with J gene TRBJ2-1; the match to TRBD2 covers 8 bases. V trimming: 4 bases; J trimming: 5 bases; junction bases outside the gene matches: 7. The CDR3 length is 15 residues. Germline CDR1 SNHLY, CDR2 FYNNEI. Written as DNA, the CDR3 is TGTGCCAGCAGTGTACGCGGGAGGAATGACAATGAGCAGTTCTTC. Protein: CASSVRGRNDNEQFF.

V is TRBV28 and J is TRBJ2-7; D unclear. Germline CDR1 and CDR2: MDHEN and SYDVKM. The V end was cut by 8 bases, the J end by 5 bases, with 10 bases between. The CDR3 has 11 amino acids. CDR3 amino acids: CASATQDEQYF. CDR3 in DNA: TGTGCCAGCGCCACACAAGACGAGCAGTACTTC.

The DNA of the CDR3 is TGTGCCAGCAGTGATAGCGGGCCTGATTACAATGAGCAGTTCTTC. Amino acids: CASSDSGPDYNEQFF. This chain connects TRBV27 to TRBJ2-1, with 7 nucleotides matching TRBD2. In germline, CDR1 is MNHEY, CDR2 SMNVEV (reference sequence). Trimming at V came to 5 bases and at J to 4 bases, leaving 8 bases not matched to a gene. The CDR3 spans 15 residues.

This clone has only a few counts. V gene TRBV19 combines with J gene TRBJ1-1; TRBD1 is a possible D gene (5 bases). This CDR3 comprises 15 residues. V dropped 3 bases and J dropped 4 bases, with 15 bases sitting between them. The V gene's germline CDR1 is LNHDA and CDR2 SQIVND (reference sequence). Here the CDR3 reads CASSISTQGPTEAFF. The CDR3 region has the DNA TGTGCCAGTAGTATCTCTACCCAGGGCCCCACTGAAGCTTTCTTT.

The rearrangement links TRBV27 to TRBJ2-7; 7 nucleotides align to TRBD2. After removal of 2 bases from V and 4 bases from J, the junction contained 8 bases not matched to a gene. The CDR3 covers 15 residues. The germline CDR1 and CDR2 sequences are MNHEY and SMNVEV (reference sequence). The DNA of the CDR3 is TGTGCCAGCAGTTTAGAGCTAGCGGCACATTACGAGCAGTACTTC. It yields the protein CASSLELAAHYEQYF.

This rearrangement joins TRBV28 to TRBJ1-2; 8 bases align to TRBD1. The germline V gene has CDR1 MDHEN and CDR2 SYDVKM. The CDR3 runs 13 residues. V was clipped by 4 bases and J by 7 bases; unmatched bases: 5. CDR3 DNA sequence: TGTGCCAGCAGTTCCCAGGGGGCGGGTGGCTACACCTTC. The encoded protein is CASSSQGAGGYTF.

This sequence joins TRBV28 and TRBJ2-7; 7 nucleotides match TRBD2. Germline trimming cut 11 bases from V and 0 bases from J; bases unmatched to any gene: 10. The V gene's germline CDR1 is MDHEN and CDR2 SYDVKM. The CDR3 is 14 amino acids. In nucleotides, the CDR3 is TGTGCCGTCAAGGGGAGGGCCAGCTCCTACGAGCAGTACTTC. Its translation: CAVKGRASSYEQYF. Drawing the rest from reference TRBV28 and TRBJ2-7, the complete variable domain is DVKVTQSSRYLVKRTGEKVFLECVQDMDHENMFWYRQDPGLGLRLIYFSYDVKMKEKGDIPEGYSVSREKKERFSLILESASTNQTSMYLCAVKGRASSYEQYFGPGTRLTVT.

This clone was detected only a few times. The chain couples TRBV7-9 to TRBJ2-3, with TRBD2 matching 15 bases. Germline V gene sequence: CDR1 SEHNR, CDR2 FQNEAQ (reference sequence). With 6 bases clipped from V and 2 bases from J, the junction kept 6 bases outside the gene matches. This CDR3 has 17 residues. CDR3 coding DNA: TGTGCCAGCAGGAAGGGACTAGCGGGAGGTATCACAGATACGCAGTATTTT. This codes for CASRKGLAGGITDTQYF. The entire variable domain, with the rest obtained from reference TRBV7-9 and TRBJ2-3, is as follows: DTGVSQNPRHKITKRGQNVTFRCDPISEHNRLYWYRQTLGQGPEFLTYFQNEAQLEKSRLLSDRFSAERPKGSFSTLEIQRTEQGDSAMYLCASRKGLAGGITDTQYFGPGTRLTVL.

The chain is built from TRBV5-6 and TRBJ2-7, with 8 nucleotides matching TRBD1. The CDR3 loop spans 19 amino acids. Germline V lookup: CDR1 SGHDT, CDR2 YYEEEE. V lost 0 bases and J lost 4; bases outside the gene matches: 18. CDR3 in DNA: TGTGCCAGCAGCTTGGAGACATCCTCGGGACAGGCCTTATGGTACGAGCAGTACTTC. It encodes CASSLETSSGQALWYEQYF.

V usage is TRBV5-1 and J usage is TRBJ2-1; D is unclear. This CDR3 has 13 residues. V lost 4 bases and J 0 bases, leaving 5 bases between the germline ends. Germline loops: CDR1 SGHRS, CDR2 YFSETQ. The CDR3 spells CASSPSSYNEQFF. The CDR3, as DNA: TGCGCCAGCAGCCCCAGCTCCTACAATGAGCAGTTCTTC.